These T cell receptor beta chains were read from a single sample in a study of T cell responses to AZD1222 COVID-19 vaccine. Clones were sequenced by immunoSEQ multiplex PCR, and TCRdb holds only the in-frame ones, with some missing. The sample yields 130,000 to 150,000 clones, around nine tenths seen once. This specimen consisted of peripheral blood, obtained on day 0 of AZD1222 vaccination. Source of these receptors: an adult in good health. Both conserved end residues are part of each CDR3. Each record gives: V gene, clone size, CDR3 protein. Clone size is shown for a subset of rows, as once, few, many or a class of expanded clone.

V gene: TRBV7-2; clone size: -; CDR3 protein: CASSDPDYRGSYTF
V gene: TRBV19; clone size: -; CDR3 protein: CASSIDPGGTGELFF
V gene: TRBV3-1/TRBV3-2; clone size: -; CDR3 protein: CASSQDVSLRGSEQYF
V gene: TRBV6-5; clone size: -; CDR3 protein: CASGLGAGANVLTF
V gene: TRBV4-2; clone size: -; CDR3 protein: CASSQDGGQGGWNSGNTIYF
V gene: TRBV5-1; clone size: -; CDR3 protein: CASSLAMSANNEQFF
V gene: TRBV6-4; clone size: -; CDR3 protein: CASRPERDTDTQYF
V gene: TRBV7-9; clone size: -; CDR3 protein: CASSLEVGGVYGYTF
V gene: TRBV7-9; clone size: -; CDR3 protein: CASSYSTSNEQFF
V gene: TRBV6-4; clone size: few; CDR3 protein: CASSRETNSPLHF
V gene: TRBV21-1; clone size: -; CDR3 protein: CASSKQDERDRGLKAEAFF
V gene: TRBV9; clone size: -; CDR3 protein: CASSMGGSAVNEQFF
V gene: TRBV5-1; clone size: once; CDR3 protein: CASSLGGRSSYNEQFF
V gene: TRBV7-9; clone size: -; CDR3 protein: CASSLGQGAVQPQHF
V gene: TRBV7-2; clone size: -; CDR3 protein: CASSPSGTTNTGELFF
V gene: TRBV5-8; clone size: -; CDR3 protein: CASSRDRRHGYTF
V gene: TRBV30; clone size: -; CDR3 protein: CAWSIGPYQETQYF
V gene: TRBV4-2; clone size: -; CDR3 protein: CASSQDLLQPQHF
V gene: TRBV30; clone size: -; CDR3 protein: CAWSDSRTPSSGANVLTF
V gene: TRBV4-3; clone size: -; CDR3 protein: CASSQDRSGGDYNEQFF
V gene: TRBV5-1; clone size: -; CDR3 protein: CASSGQGNTEAFF
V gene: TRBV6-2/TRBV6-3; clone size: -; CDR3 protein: CASSSPADRGTSNEKLFF
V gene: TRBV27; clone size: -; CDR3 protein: CASRSGYEQYF
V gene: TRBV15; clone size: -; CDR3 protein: CATRQTGDPFWSQYF
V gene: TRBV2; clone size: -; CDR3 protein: CASKSGANVLTF
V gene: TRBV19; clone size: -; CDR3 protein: CASSIRQGTEAFF
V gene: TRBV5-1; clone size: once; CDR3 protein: CASSLPGQGDTRSSYEQYF
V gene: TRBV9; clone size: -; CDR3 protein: CASSVGAGGKETQYF
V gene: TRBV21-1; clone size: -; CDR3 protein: CASSKVARDPSSYEQYF
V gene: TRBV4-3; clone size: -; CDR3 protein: CASSQDAGKKYGYTF
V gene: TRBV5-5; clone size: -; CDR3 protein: CASSFEGRRRGDYGYEQYF
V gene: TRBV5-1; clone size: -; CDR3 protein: CASTEGTVFSGANVLTF
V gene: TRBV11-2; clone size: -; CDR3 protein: CASSLEGRGADTQYF
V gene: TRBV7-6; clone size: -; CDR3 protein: CASSFISGTDGLGYNEQFF
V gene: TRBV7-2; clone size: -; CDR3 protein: CASSLGHPLDEQFF
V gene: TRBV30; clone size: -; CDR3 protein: CAWSVTGNIQYF
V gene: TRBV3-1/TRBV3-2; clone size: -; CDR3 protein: CASSQDWQIDTQYF